This T cell receptor beta chain comes out of a study of identical twins. Broader study findings: Because invariant MAIT and iNKT cells could be present, zero-insertion analyses could be partly confounded. Reduced insertions were recorded for abundant cord blood beta clonotypes, with no such pattern in memory repertoires.

This clonotype was found a few times. The antigen remains undetermined. Germline lookup yields CDR1 SGHAT and CDR2 FQDESV (reference sequence). This CDR3 is built from 18 residues. The trim removed 4 bases at V and 2 bases at J, leaving 17 bases unmatched. Using its own MiXCR run on the 5' RACE reads, TCRdb lists one record per CDR3 protein. This table holds approximately 350,000 distinct CDR3 sequences, roughly 12% found once. Healthy Caucasians were all of the donors. This sample also appeared in a second study, on yellow fever vaccine responses in identical twins.

This receptor was taken from a woman younger than 30 in good health. The sample taken for sequencing was CD8+ T cells sorted from blood. The rearrangement links TRBV11-1 to TRBJ2-7; 7 bases fit TRBD1. The CDR3, as DNA: TGTGCCAGCAGCTCCAAACGGACAGGCTTCGTGTCCCCCTACGAGCAGTACTTC. Its translation is CASSSKRTGFVSPYEQYF.